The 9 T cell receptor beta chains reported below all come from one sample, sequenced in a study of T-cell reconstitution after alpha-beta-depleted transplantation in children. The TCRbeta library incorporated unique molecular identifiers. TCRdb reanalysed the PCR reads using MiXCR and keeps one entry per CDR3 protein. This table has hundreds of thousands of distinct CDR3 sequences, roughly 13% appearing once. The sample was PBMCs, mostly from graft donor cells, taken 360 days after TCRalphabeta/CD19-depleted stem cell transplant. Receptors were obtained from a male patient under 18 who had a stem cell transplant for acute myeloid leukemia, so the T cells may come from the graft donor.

In DNA, the CDR3 is TGTGCCTGGACCGGGACAGGGTTTCATGAGCAGTTCTTC. It yields the protein CAWTGTGFHEQFF. The chain employs TRBV30 and TRBJ2-1, with 9 bases lining up with TRBD1. Germline trimming cut 4 bases from V and 8 bases from J; bases unmatched to any gene: 6. In germline, CDR1 is GTSNPN, CDR2 SVGIG (reference sequence). This CDR3 region has 13 residues.

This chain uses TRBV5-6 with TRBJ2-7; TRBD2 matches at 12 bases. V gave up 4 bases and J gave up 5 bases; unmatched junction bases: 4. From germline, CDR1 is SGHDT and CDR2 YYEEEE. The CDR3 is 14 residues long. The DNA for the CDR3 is TGTGCCAGCAGCCACGGACTAGCGGGAAACGAGCAGTACTTC. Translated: CASSHGLAGNEQYF.

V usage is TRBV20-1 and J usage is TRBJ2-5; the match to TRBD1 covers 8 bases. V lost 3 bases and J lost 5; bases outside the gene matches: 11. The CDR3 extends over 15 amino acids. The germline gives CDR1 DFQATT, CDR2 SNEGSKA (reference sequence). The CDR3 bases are TGCAGTGCTAGGAAGACAGGGGTGGGGTTGGAGACCCAGTACTTC. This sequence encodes CSARKTGVGLETQYF.

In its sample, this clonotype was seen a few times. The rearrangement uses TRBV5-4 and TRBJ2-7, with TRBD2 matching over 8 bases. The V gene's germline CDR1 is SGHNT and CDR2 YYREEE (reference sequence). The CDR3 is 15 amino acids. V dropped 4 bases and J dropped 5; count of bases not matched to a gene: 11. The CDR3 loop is CASSRSAGGLNEQYF. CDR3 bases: TGTGCCAGCAGCCGTTCGGCGGGAGGCCTCAACGAGCAGTACTTC.

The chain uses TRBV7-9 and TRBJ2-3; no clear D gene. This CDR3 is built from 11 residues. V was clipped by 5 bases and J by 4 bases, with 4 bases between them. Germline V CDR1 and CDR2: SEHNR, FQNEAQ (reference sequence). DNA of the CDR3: TGTGCCAGCAGCGACGCAGATACGCAGTATTTT. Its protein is CASSDADTQYF.

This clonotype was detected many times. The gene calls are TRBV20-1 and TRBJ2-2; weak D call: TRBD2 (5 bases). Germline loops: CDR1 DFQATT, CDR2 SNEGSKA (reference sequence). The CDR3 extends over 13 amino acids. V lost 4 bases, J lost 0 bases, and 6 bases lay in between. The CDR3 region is CSAMDSNTGELFF. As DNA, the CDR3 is TGCAGTGCTATGGACTCGAACACCGGGGAGCTGTTTTTT.

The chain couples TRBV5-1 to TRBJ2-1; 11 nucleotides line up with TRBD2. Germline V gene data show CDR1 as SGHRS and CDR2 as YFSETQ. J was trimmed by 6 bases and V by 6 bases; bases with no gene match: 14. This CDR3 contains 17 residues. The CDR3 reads CASIQLAGEGERNEQFF. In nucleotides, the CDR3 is TGCGCCAGCATCCAACTAGCGGGAGAGGGGGAGCGCAATGAGCAGTTCTTC.

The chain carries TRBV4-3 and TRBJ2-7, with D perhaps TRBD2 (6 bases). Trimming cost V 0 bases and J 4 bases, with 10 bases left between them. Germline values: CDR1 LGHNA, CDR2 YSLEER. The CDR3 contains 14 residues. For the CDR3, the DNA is TGCGCCAGCAGCCAAGATTTCGGGACTTACGAGCAGTACTTC. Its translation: CASSQDFGTYEQYF.

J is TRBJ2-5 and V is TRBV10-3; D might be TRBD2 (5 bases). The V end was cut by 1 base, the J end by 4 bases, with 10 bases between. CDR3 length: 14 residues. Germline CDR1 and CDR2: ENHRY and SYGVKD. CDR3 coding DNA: TGTGCCATCAGTGAGTTCGGGGAGTCAGAGACCCAGTACTTC. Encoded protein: CAISEFGESETQYF.